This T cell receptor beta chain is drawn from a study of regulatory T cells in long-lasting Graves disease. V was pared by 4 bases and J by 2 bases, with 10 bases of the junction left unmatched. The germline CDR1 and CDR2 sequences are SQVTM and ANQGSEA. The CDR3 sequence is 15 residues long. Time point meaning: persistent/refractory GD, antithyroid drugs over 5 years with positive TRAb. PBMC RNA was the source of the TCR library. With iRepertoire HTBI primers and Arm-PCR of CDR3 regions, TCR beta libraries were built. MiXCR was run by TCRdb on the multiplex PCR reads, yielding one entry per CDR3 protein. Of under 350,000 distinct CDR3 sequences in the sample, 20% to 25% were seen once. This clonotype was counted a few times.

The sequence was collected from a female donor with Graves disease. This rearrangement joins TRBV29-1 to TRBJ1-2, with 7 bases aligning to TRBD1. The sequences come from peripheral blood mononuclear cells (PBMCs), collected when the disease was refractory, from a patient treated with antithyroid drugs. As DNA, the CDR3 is TGCAGCGTTGTAGGAGGGAGGGGGCCCAACTATGGCTACACCTTC. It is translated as CSVVGGRGPNYGYTF.